This T cell receptor beta chain was profiled in a study of cytomegalovirus exposure and HLA in healthy donors. Regarding the study as a whole: The productive fraction for most TCR beta V segments was about 87% or about 30% in an earlier analysis. One cluster of highly shared sequence variants probably arose as a sequencing artifact. When analyzed later, a missense DCLRE1C variant was found to be linked to TCR beta V- and J-gene trimming.

60 Vbeta and 13 Jbeta primers were used in PCR. Sequencing was performed with immunoSEQ multiplex PCR; in TCRdb, only in-frame clones are kept and a portion is missing. The sample lists roughly 140,000 clones, about 70% occurring once. This clone has just a few counts. As yet, its antigen is unknown. CDR1 and CDR2 from the germline V gene are GTSNPN and SVGIG (reference sequence). CDR3 length: 16 residues. V gave up 2 bases and J gave up 6 bases; unmatched junction bases: 10. The receptor was derived from a man in his 60s in good health and CMV-seronegative. The sample taken for sequencing was PBMCs. The chain carries TRBV30 and TRBJ1-6, with 7 bases matching TRBD1. The CDR3 sequence: CAWSRSRDSLNSPLHF. The DNA of the CDR3 is TGTGCCTGGAGTCGAAGCCGGGACAGCCTTAATTCACCCCTCCACTTT.